This entry lists 24 T cell receptor beta chains sequenced from one sample in a study of blood T cell repertoires in COVID-19. Sequenced by immunoSEQ multiplex PCR; TCRdb stores in-frame clones only, minus some. The table shows roughly 190,000 clones, with about 88% occurring only once. The sequenced material came from peripheral blood. These TCRs come from a woman in her 40s who had recovered from COVID-19.

As DNA, the CDR3 is TGTGCCAGTATCAGGGGTACTGAAGCTTTCTTT. Translation: CASIRGTEAFF. J is TRBJ1-1 and V is TRBV19, with TRBD1 as a possible D gene (6 bases). Trimming removed 7 bases from V and 5 bases from J, with 8 bases in between. The CDR3 contains 11 residues. Germline-derived CDR1 and CDR2 are LNHDA and SQIVND (reference sequence). Full variable domain (rest looked up from reference TRBV19 and TRBJ1-1): DGGITQSPKYLFRKEGQNVTLSCEQNLNHDAMYWYRQDPGQGLRLIYYSQIVNDFQKGDIAEGYSVSREKKESFPLTVTSAQKNPTAFYLCASIRGTEAFFGQGTRLTVV.

This chain uses TRBV5-1 with TRBJ1-2, with 10 bases fitting TRBD1. The CDR3 sequence is 17 residues long. V shed 3 bases, J shed 8 bases, and the junction held 16 bases outside the gene matches. Germline V lookup: CDR1 SGHRS, CDR2 YFSETQ. The CDR3 here is CASSSLPLDRGQAGYTF. CDR3 in DNA: TGCGCCAGCAGCTCCCTACCCTTAGACAGGGGGCAAGCCGGCTACACCTTC.

The chain carries TRBV3-1 (or the pseudogene TRBV3-2) and TRBJ2-7; TRBD1 agrees at 9 bases. Per germline, CDR1 LGHDT and CDR2 YNNKEL (reference sequence). The CDR3 contains 14 residues. V lost 6 bases to trimming and J lost 2 bases; unmatched junction nucleotides: 5. CDR3 sequence (DNA): TGTGCCAGCAGGCAAACAGGGGGCCCCTACGAGCAGTACTTC. This codes for CASRQTGGPYEQYF.

The rearrangement uses TRBV5-8 and TRBJ2-5; tentatively, D is TRBD1 (5 bases). V was pared by 0 bases and J by 4 bases, with 13 bases between. CDR1 is SGHTS, CDR2 YDEGEE, per germline. The CDR3 length is 15 residues. The CDR3 spells CASSLAGLVGETQYF. CDR3 bases: TGTGCCAGCAGCTTGGCAGGGTTGGTAGGAGAGACCCAGTACTTC. Full variable domain (outside the CDR3, taken from reference TRBV5-8 and TRBJ2-5): EAGVTQSPTHLIKTRGQQATLRCSPISGHTSVYWYQQALGLGLQFLLWYDEGEERNRGNFPPRFSGRQFPNYSSELNVNALELEDSALYLCASSLAGLVGETQYFGPGTRLLVL.

The chain employs TRBV28 and TRBJ2-7; 7 nucleotides line up with TRBD2. Germline CDR1 MDHEN, CDR2 SYDVKM. The CDR3 loop spans 16 amino acids. V was pared by 3 bases and J by 3 bases, with 11 bases of the junction left unmatched. The CDR3 sequence is CASSLLSAGAGYEQYF. CDR3 DNA sequence: TGTGCCAGCAGTTTGCTTTCGGCGGGAGCGGGCTACGAGCAGTACTTC.

The V call is TRBV18, the J call TRBJ1-2, with 11 bases aligning to TRBD1. With V trimmed by 0 bases and J by 2 bases, 2 bases remained unmatched. Germline CDR1 and CDR2: KGHSH and LQKENI. This CDR3 contains 16 residues. This CDR3 is CASSPPGTGGNYGYTF. The CDR3 DNA sequence: TGTGCCAGCTCACCACCTGGGACAGGGGGGAACTATGGCTACACCTTC. The full variable domain, in which reference TRBV18 and TRBJ1-2 provide the parts outside the CDR3, is NAGVMQNPRHLVRRRGQEARLRCSPMKGHSHVYWYRQLPEEGLKFMVYLQKENIIDESGMPKERFSAEFPKEGPSILRIQQVVRGDSAAYFCASSPPGTGGNYGYTFGSGTRLTVV.

This chain uses TRBV19 with TRBJ2-7; 13 nucleotides line up with TRBD2. Per germline, CDR1 LNHDA and CDR2 SQIVND (reference sequence). V lost 5 bases, J lost 1 base, and 5 bases stayed unmatched. This CDR3 is built from 16 residues. Here the CDR3 reads CASSHGLAGESYEQYF. The CDR3 DNA is TGTGCCAGTAGTCACGGACTAGCGGGAGAATCCTACGAGCAGTACTTC.

In its sample, this clone was seen a few times. The V and J genes are TRBV30 and TRBJ1-2; weak D call: TRBD1 (5 bases). CDR3 size: 12 residues. V gave up 0 bases and J gave up 8 bases, with 10 bases separating them. Germline CDR1 is GTSNPN and CDR2 is SVGIG (reference sequence). The CDR3 loop reads CAWSVGAGGYTF. The DNA of the CDR3 is TGTGCCTGGAGTGTAGGGGCTGGCGGCTACACCTTC.

V gene TRBV6-5 combines with J gene TRBJ2-3; D is unclear. Trimming stripped 6 bases from V and 2 bases from J, with 15 bases between. The CDR3 extends over 15 amino acids. Per the germline V gene, CDR1 is MNHEY and CDR2 is SVGAGI. CDR3 in DNA: TGTGCCAGCAGAGATGAGACTCGATCCACAGATACGCAGTATTTT. This translates into CASRDETRSTDTQYF.

The table lists this clone with a count of one. The genes are TRBV2 and TRBJ2-1; a weak D match, TRBD1 (6 bases). The V gene's germline CDR1 is SNHLY and CDR2 FYNNEI. The CDR3 runs 16 residues. The V end lost 1 base, the J end lost 6 bases, and 16 bases lay between the germline ends. The CDR3 is CASSEVQGAGANEQFF. CDR3 DNA sequence: TGTGCCAGCAGTGAAGTCCAGGGAGCAGGGGCCAATGAGCAGTTCTTC.

CDR3 protein: CASSQSGTGGANYGYTF. The DNA of the CDR3 is TGTGCCAGCAGCCAGTCCGGGACAGGGGGCGCCAACTATGGCTACACCTTC. This rearrangement joins TRBV4-2 to TRBJ1-2, with TRBD1 matching 12 bases. Per germline, CDR1 LGHNA and CDR2 YNFKEQ. The CDR3 totals 17 residues. V lost 3 bases, J lost 2 bases, and 7 bases stayed unmatched.

The chain is built from TRBV7-9 and TRBJ2-7; possible D gene TRBD2, 6 bases. This CDR3 comprises 15 residues. The germline V and J ends were trimmed by 4 bases and 0 bases, with 13 bases remaining between them. The V gene's germline CDR1 is SEHNR and CDR2 FQNEAQ (reference sequence). For the CDR3, the DNA is TGTGCCAGCAGCTCTACCGGGAGTGACTCCTACGAGCAGTACTTC. Amino acids: CASSSTGSDSYEQYF.

This rearrangement joins TRBV7-6 to TRBJ2-7; the D gene is possibly TRBD2 (6 bases). Trimming pared 5 bases from V and 6 bases from J, leaving 20 bases between. The germline V gene has CDR1 SGHVS and CDR2 FNYEAQ. CDR3 length equals 15 residues. The CDR3 bases are TGTGCCAGCAGCCCCGGGGTAGCGGTTGGATTCGAGCAGTACTTC. Amino acid sequence: CASSPGVAVGFEQYF.

The CDR3 sequence is CASSQDTGRIYEQYF. The CDR3 DNA sequence: TGTGCCAGCAGCCAAGACACCGGGAGAATATACGAGCAGTACTTC. The gene calls are TRBV14 and TRBJ2-7; tentatively, D is TRBD2 (6 bases). Trimming shortened V by 0 bases and J by 4 bases, and 13 bases separated the two germline ends. Germline loops: CDR1 SGHDN, CDR2 FVKESK. The CDR3 has 15 residues.

The chain is built from TRBV7-2 and TRBJ1-3, with D maybe TRBD1 (6 bases). Trimming left V 1 base short and J 4 bases short, with 11 bases between. The CDR3 length is 15 residues. CDR1 SGHTA and CDR2 FQGNSA come from the germline V gene. DNA for the CDR3: TGTGCCAGCAGCTTAGGACCCGACAGGGGAAACACCATATATTTT. Amino acid sequence: CASSLGPDRGNTIYF.

The V gene is TRBV7-9, the J gene TRBJ2-5, with 10 bases that match TRBD2. Trimming at V came to 5 bases and at J to 2 bases, leaving 5 bases not matched to a gene. CDR3 length: 15 residues. Germline V gene data show CDR1 as SEHNR and CDR2 as FQNEAQ (reference sequence). CDR3 in amino acids: CASSLGLAVQETQYF. CDR3 nucleotide sequence: TGTGCCAGCAGCCTCGGACTAGCGGTTCAAGAGACCCAGTACTTC. The full variable domain, in which reference TRBV7-9 and TRBJ2-5 provide the parts outside the CDR3, is DTGVSQNPRHKITKRGQNVTFRCDPISEHNRLYWYRQTLGQGPEFLTYFQNEAQLEKSRLLSDRFSAERPKGSFSTLEIQRTEQGDSAMYLCASSLGLAVQETQYFGPGTRLLVL.

V is TRBV3-1 (or the pseudogene TRBV3-2) and J is TRBJ2-1; D remains ambiguous. V was shortened by 1 base and J by 6 bases, with 10 bases between the two germline ends. Germline V lookup: CDR1 LGHDT, CDR2 YNNKEL (reference sequence). CDR3 length: 14 amino acids. The CDR3 bases are TGTGCCAGCAGCCAAGTCCATGGAGTCAATGAGCAGTTCTTC. It specifies CASSQVHGVNEQFF.

V usage is TRBV30 and J usage is TRBJ2-7; the D gene is possibly TRBD2 (6 bases). This CDR3 has 14 residues. The V and J ends lost 3 bases and 3 bases respectively, with 15 bases between them. Germline V gene data show CDR1 as GTSNPN and CDR2 as SVGIG (reference sequence). The CDR3, as DNA: TGTGCCTGGAGGTCGGGACTCGCGGGCTACGAGCAGTACTTC. Its translation is CAWRSGLAGYEQYF.

The CDR3 is CASSLTSGELFF. For the CDR3, the DNA is TGTGCCAGCAGCTTAACAAGCGGGGAGCTGTTTTTT. The V call is TRBV11-3, the J call TRBJ2-2, with D hard to call. Germline assignment: CDR1 SGHNT and CDR2 YENEEA. V was trimmed by 2 bases and J by 7 bases, leaving 5 bases between them. This CDR3 is 12 amino acids long.

The V gene is TRBV7-2, the J gene TRBJ2-7, with 12 bases fitting TRBD2. In germline, CDR1 is SGHTA, CDR2 FQGNSA. The CDR3 is 15 amino acids. V shed 6 bases and J 5 bases; nucleotides not matched to a gene: 8. DNA of the CDR3: TGTGCCAGCAGTGCTAGCGGGAGGGCCGGCAACGAGCAGTACTTC. This translates into CASSASGRAGNEQYF.

The rearrangement links TRBV27 to TRBJ1-1; D is unresolved. The CDR3 totals 13 residues. Deletions cut 2 bases from V and 1 base from J, with 5 bases between. From germline, CDR1 is MNHEY and CDR2 SMNVEV (reference sequence). The CDR3 here is CASSLNRNTEAFF. CDR3 DNA sequence: TGTGCCAGCAGTTTAAACAGGAACACTGAAGCTTTCTTT.

The rearrangement joins TRBV5-1 to TRBJ2-7; tentative D call: TRBD1 (5 bases). CDR1 is SGHRS, CDR2 YFSETQ, per germline. V was clipped by 4 bases and J by 0 bases, with 11 bases between them. CDR3 length: 14 amino acids. The CDR3 is CASSRQLRSYEQYF. In DNA form, the CDR3 reads TGCGCCAGCAGCAGACAGTTACGCTCCTACGAGCAGTACTTC.

The V gene is TRBV2, the J gene TRBJ2-1; 9 bases are a match to TRBD2. The CDR3 is made up of 20 amino acids. V lost 5 bases, J lost 0 bases, and 17 bases stayed unmatched. Germline values: CDR1 SNHLY, CDR2 FYNNEI. The CDR3 is CASSRATSGPGMSSYNEQFF. CDR3 DNA: TGTGCCAGCAGTCGGGCGACTAGCGGTCCTGGGATGAGCTCCTACAATGAGCAGTTCTTC.

The rearrangement uses TRBV7-8 and TRBJ1-4, with 7 positions matching TRBD1. The junction had 7 bases not matched to a gene; V was cut back by 1 base and J by 5 bases. CDR1 and CDR2 from the germline V gene are SGHVS and FQNEAQ. The CDR3 runs to 16 residues. The CDR3 region has the DNA TGTGCCAGCAGCTTAGGGGGGACAGCAAAAAATGAAAAACTGTTTTTT. This translates into CASSLGGTAKNEKLFF.